Listed below are T cell receptor beta chains from one sample, sequenced in a study of blood T cell repertoires in COVID-19. Data came from immunoSEQ multiplex PCR; TCRdb stores just in-frame clones and leaves some out. Here the sample spans about 340,000 clones, 87% being singletons. Material for sequencing was peripheral blood. These receptors were obtained from a woman aged 50 to 65 with COVID-19, enrolled during active disease. Both conserved end residues are trimmed from each CDR3.

V,J,CDR3
TRBV4-1,TRBJ2-5,ASGSVQETQY
TRBV4-2,TRBJ1-1,ASSPGGGQNTEAF
TRBV11-3,TRBJ2-4,ASSFSGQGGIVAKNIQY
TRBV9,TRBJ2-1,ASSPGTGLSNEQF
TRBV7-2,TRBJ2-1,ASSSVGDGRRGSYNEQF
TRBV10-3,TRBJ2-2,AISGSPQTGELF
TRBV6-5,TRBJ1-6,ASSYSVGRTSPLH
TRBV7-9,TRBJ2-5,ASSPTGLGGVTQY
TRBV5-1,TRBJ2-1,ASSLTGTSGNEQF
TRBV11-3,TRBJ2-3,ASSWACRLTSGEPDTQY
TRBV5-4,TRBJ2-7,ASSIGGANQDEQY
TRBV7-9,TRBJ2-1,ASSLGGGSEQF
TRBV6-5,TRBJ1-2,ASSLDRGLGYT
TRBV6-2/TRBV6-3,TRBJ2-1,ASSYSVPTYNEQF
TRBV5-1,TRBJ2-2,ASMFTGNTGELF
TRBV4-1,TRBJ2-3,ASSHFSGSTDTQY
TRBV25-1,TRBJ1-1,ASSGQGTFTEAF
TRBV27,TRBJ1-1,ASSFSVNTEAF
TRBV7-8,TRBJ2-2,ASSSTANTGELF
TRBV13,TRBJ2-5,ASSHTPGQGTQETQY
TRBV7-2,TRBJ1-2,ASARDSTTPNYGYT
TRBV30,TRBJ2-7,AWSLPSEQY
TRBV10-3,TRBJ1-1,AIKGQIKGNTEAF
TRBV18,TRBJ2-1,ASSPSVVYNEQF
TRBV12-3/TRBV12-4,TRBJ2-2,ASSLGGSGELF
TRBV5-1,TRBJ1-4,ASSLSQGGGEKLF
TRBV11-3,TRBJ2-1,ASSHDGTSDF
TRBV7-9,TRBJ1-1,ASSSTGTRTFEAF
TRBV6-4,TRBJ1-6,ASSMQGANSPLH
TRBV5-6,TRBJ2-7,ASSWLGQGAREQY
TRBV5-6,TRBJ1-5,ASSFMYNSNQPQH
TRBV10-3,TRBJ1-6,AISEGETYNSPLH
TRBV29-1,TRBJ2-3,SVASVNLAGDTQY
TRBV27,TRBJ2-5,ASRSYPDRGQETQY
TRBV19,TRBJ1-4,ASSPDRGVSNEKLF
TRBV27,TRBJ2-7,ASSLSVGFSYEQY